The clone carrying this T cell receptor beta chain was seen a handful of times. An end of the junction differs from the germline gene, which may be a read error. MiXCR, applied by TCRdb to the RT-PCR reads, yields one record per CDR3 protein. Of 500,000 to 600,000 distinct CDR3 sequences in the sample, around 15% were seen once. This CDR3 spans 13 amino acids. Germline V gives CDR1 MNHNY, CDR2 SVGAGI (reference sequence). The record originates from a study of response to subunit inactivated influenza vaccine. The V and J genes are TRBV6-6 and TRBJ2-7; TRBD1 might be the D (7 bases). Material: PBMCs from blood, obtained approximately 13 days after vaccination. The receptor comes from a man aged 50-60 years who received an inactivated influenza vaccine. CDR3 sequence reads: CATSTGEADEQYF. The CDR3 nucleotides are TGTGCCACCAGTACAGGGGAGGCCGACGAGCAGTACTTC.